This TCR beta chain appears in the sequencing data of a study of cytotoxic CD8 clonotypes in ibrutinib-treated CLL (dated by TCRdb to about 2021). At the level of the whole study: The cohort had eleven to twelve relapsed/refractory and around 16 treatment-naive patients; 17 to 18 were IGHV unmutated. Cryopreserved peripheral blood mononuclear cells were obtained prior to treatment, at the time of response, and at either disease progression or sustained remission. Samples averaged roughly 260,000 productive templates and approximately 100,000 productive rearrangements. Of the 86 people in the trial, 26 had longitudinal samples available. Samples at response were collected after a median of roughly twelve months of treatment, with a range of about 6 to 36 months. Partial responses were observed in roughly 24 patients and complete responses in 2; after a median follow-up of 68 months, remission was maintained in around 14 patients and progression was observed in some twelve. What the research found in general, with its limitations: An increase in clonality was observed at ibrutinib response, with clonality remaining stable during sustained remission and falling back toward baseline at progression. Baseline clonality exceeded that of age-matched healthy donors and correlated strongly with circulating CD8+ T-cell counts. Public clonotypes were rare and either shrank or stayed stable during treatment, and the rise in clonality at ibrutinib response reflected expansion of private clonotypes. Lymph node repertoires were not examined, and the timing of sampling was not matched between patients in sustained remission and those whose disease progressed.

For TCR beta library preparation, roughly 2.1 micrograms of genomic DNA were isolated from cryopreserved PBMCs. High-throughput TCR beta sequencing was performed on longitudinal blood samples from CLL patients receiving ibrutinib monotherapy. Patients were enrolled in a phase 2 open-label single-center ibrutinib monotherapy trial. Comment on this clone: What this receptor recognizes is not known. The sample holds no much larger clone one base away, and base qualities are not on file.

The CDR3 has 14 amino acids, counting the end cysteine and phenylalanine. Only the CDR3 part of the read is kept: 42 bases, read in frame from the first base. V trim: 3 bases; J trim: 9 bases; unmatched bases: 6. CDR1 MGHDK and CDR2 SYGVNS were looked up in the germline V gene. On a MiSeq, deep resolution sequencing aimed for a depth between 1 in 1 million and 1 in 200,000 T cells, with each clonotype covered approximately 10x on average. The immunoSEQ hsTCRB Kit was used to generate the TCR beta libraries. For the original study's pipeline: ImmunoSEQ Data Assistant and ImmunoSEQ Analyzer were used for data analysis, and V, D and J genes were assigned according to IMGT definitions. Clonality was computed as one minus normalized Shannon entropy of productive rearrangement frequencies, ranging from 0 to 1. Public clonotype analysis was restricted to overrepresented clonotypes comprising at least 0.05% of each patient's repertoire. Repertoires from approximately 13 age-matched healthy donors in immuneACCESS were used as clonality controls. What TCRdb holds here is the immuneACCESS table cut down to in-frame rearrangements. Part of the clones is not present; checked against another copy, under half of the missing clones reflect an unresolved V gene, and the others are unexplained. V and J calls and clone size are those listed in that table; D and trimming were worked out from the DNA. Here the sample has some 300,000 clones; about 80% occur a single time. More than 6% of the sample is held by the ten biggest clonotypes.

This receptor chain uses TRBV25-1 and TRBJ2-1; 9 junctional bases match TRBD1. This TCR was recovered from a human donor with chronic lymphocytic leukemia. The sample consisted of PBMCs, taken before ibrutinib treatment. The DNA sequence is TGTGCCAGCAGTGAGGGACAGGGAGGTTTTGAGCAGTTCTTC. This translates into CASSEGQGGFEQFF.